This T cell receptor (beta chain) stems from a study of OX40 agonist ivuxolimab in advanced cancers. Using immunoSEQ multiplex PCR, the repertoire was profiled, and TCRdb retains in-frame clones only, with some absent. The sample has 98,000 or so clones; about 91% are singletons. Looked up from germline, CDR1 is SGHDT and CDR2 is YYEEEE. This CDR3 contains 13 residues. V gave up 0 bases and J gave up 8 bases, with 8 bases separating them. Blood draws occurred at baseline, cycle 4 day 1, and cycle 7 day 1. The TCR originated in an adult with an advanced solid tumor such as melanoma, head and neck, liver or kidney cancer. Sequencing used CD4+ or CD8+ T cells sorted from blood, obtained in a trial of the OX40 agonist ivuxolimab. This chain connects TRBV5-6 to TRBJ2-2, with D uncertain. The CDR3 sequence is CASSLAHVGELFF. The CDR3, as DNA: TGTGCCAGCAGCTTGGCCCATGTAGGGGAGCTGTTTTTT.